These 32 T cell receptor beta chains share one sample of origin, sequenced in a study of CD8+ T cells in alopecia areata. Investigators isolated RNA and reverse transcribed it into cDNA to act as the sequencing template. Generated by immunoSEQ multiplex PCR, the TCRdb table keeps only in-frame clones and is missing some. The repertoire holds 90,000 to 100,000 clones, around 38% seen once, with approximately 1.4% in the top ten. What was sequenced was CD4+ T cells sorted from blood. These receptors were taken from a human donor with alopecia areata.

This clone has a handful of counts. V is TRBV30 and J is TRBJ1-4; D is unresolved. Trimming removed 1 base from V and 9 bases from J, with 15 bases in between. The CDR3 covers 14 residues. Germline CDR1 reads GTSNPN; CDR2 reads SVGIG (reference sequence). The CDR3 loop is CAWSADVLIQKLFF. DNA for the CDR3: TGTGCCTGGAGTGCCGACGTTTTGATACAAAAACTGTTTTTT.

Written as DNA, the CDR3 is TGTGCCTGGAGTCGGGACAGCGGCGGGTATGGCTACACCTTC. It yields the protein CAWSRDSGGYGYTF. The V call is TRBV30, the J call TRBJ1-2, with 7 bases identical to TRBD1. J was trimmed by 5 bases and V by 2 bases; bases with no gene match: 8. CDR1 GTSNPN and CDR2 SVGIG come from the germline V gene (reference sequence). The CDR3 is 14 amino acids.

CDR3 protein: CASRPDNIARAQYF. The CDR3 DNA is TGCGCCAGCAGACCTGATAACATAGCGAGGGCGCAGTATTTT. The rearrangement uses TRBV5-1 and TRBJ2-3; D possibly corresponds to TRBD2 (5 bases). CDR1 SGHRS and CDR2 YFSETQ come from the germline V gene. Trimming cost V 5 bases and J 10 bases, with 20 bases left between them. The CDR3 contains 14 residues.

The table lists this clone with a few counts. The gene calls are TRBV7-9 and TRBJ2-3; no reliable D call. Germline V gene data show CDR1 as SEHNR and CDR2 as FQNEAQ (reference sequence). This CDR3 is built from 15 residues. V was trimmed by 4 bases and J by 0 bases, leaving 11 bases between them. CDR3 sequence (DNA): TGTGCCAGCAGCTACAGAGGTCATAGCACAGATACGCAGTATTTT. Translated, it gives CASSYRGHSTDTQYF.

The chain uses TRBV2 and TRBJ2-5, with a possible D match to TRBD1 (6 bases). Germline-derived CDR1 and CDR2 are SNHLY and FYNNEI. Trimming took 4 bases from V and 4 from J, leaving 10 bases between them. The CDR3 is 13 residues long. The CDR3 coding sequence is TGTGCCAGCAGTGCGCAGGGGCTAGAGACCCAGTACTTC. This sequence encodes CASSAQGLETQYF. The whole variable domain, remainder taken from reference TRBV2 and TRBJ2-5, is EPEVTQTPSHQVTQMGQEVILRCVPISNHLYFYWYRQILGQKVEFLVSFYNNEISEKSEIFDDQFSVERPDGSNFTLKIRSTKLEDSAMYFCASSAQGLETQYFGPGTRLLVL.

The count of this clone is one. This chain links TRBV27 with TRBJ2-6; D remains ambiguous. Germline V lookup: CDR1 MNHEY, CDR2 SMNVEV (reference sequence). This CDR3 contains 14 residues. Between the trimmed V and J ends, which lost 5 bases and 0 bases, there was a span of 5 bases. The CDR3 loop reads CASSPSSGANVLTF. The CDR3 DNA follows: TGTGCCAGCAGTCCCAGCTCTGGGGCCAACGTCCTGACTTTC.

This clone was observed a few times. The CDR3 protein is CASYRGQGAVNEQYF. The CDR3 coding sequence is TGTGCCAGCTACCGCGGACAGGGAGCTGTGAACGAGCAGTACTTC. The chain employs TRBV27 and TRBJ2-7; 8 positions agree with TRBD1. The junction had 14 bases not matched to a gene; V was cut back by 8 bases and J by 5 bases. Germline CDR1 and CDR2: MNHEY and SMNVEV (reference sequence). This CDR3 is 15 amino acids long.

This chain connects TRBV6-5 to TRBJ2-1; D perhaps matches TRBD1 (5 bases). V gave up 0 bases and J gave up 4 bases, with 10 bases separating them. The CDR3 contains 15 residues. Germline loops: CDR1 MNHEY, CDR2 SVGAGI. The CDR3 sequence is CASSYSRDRYNEQFF. In DNA, the CDR3 is TGTGCCAGCAGTTACTCGAGAGACAGATACAATGAGCAGTTCTTC.

J is TRBJ2-7 and V is TRBV23-1, with D possibly TRBD1 on 5 matching bases. TRBV23-1 is an ORF; its function is uncertain. CDR3 length: 16 amino acids. V was trimmed by 2 bases and J by 2 bases, leaving 16 bases between them. The CDR3, as DNA: TGCGCCAGCAGTCAACCGACAGAATTTCCGACCTACGAGCAGTACTTC. It codes for CASSQPTEFPTYEQYF.

V usage is TRBV20-1 and J usage is TRBJ2-5; D call uncertain. The germline V and J ends were trimmed by 8 bases and 5 bases, with 12 bases remaining between them. This CDR3 is built from 11 residues. Germline CDR1 is DFQATT and CDR2 is SNEGSKA (reference sequence). Written as DNA, the CDR3 is TGCAGTCCGTCCGAAAGGGAGACCCAGTACTTC. As protein: CSPSERETQYF.

The V and J genes are TRBV7-6 and TRBJ1-2; no firm D call. Germline V CDR1 and CDR2: SGHVS, FNYEAQ. Between the trimmed V and J ends, which lost 5 bases and 2 bases, there was a span of 9 bases. The CDR3 contains 13 residues. The CDR3 here is CASSRNENYGYTF. The CDR3 bases are TGTGCCAGCAGCCGAAACGAGAACTATGGCTACACCTTC.

This clone turned up a few times. This chain joins TRBV11-2 and TRBJ2-1; D might be TRBD2 (6 bases). The CDR3 is 14 residues long. Looked up from germline, CDR1 is SGHAT and CDR2 is FQNNGV. Trimming took 7 bases from V and 6 from J, leaving 16 bases between them. In DNA form, the CDR3 reads TGTGCCAGCACCCTAAGCGGGTCCGCCAATGAGCAGTTCTTC. Its protein product is CASTLSGSANEQFF.

The chain is built from TRBV7-2 and TRBJ2-5, with TRBD2 matching 8 bases. The CDR3 extends over 14 amino acids. Unmatched junction bases numbered 7, after V lost 5 bases and J lost 5 bases. Germline CDR1 reads SGHTA; CDR2 reads FQGNSA. The CDR3 region has the DNA TGTGCCAGCAGCCTAAGCGGGAGTCGTGAGACCCAGTACTTC. It translates to CASSLSGSRETQYF.

This chain joins TRBV28 and TRBJ2-1; 14 bases are a match to TRBD2. Per germline, CDR1 MDHEN and CDR2 SYDVKM. The CDR3 length is 16 residues. V was clipped by 6 bases and J by 12 bases; unmatched bases: 13. The CDR3 DNA sequence: TGTGCCAGCAGCCCCCCGGGGACTAGCGGGAGTATGCGGCAGTTCTTC. Translating gives CASSPPGTSGSMRQFF.

The chain is built from TRBV4-3 and TRBJ2-5, with TRBD2 matching over 14 bases. Germline CDR1 and CDR2: LGHNA and YSLEER. The ends lost 3 bases at V and 4 bases at J; junction bases unmatched: 4. The CDR3 has 16 residues. The CDR3 loop is CASSQGLAGASETQYF. The CDR3, as DNA: TGCGCCAGCAGCCAGGGACTAGCGGGGGCATCAGAGACCCAGTACTTC.

This clone was seen only once. The chain combines TRBV5-1 with TRBJ2-7; possibly TRBD1 or TRBD2 for D (5 bases each). The CDR3 runs to 15 residues. Germline V gene sequence: CDR1 SGHRS, CDR2 YFSETQ. With 4 bases removed from V and 4 bases from J, the gap between germline ends came to 18 bases. In DNA form, the CDR3 reads TGCGCCAGCAGCCAGAACTCGGTTGGGGGATACGAGCAGTACTTC. Translated, it gives CASSQNSVGGYEQYF.

This rearrangement joins TRBV7-2 to TRBJ2-2; no firm D call. Per the germline V gene, CDR1 is SGHTA and CDR2 is FQGNSA. The CDR3 extends over 13 amino acids. The germline V and J ends were trimmed by 5 bases and 0 bases, with 4 bases remaining between them. DNA of the CDR3: TGTGCCAGCAGCCGAGCGAACACCGGGGAGCTGTTTTTT. This encodes CASSRANTGELFF.

The gene calls are TRBV14 and TRBJ2-7, with D unclear. The length of the CDR3 is 14 residues. Germline V gene lookup returns CDR1 SGHDN and CDR2 FVKESK. V lost 4 bases and J lost 2, with 12 bases in between. The chain's CDR3 is CASSRAIGAYEQYF. CDR3 coding DNA: TGTGCCAGCAGCCGGGCTATCGGAGCCTACGAGCAGTACTTC.

About this clone itself: Other DNA variants within this sample encode the same CDR3. The V gene is TRBV28, the J gene TRBJ1-5; 7 bases line up with TRBD1. The CDR3 is 15 residues long. V gave up 5 bases and J gave up 4 bases; unmatched junction bases: 8. Germline-derived CDR1 and CDR2 are MDHEN and SYDVKM. This chain's CDR3 is CASSPTGAYNQPQHF. CDR3 sequence (DNA): TGTGCCAGCAGTCCCACAGGGGCCTATAATCAGCCCCAGCATTTT.

This clone has more than one count but fewer than ten. CDR3 coding DNA: TGTGCCAGTAGTATGCCGCCCTACGAGCAGTACTTC. It specifies CASSMPPYEQYF. This chain joins TRBV19 and TRBJ2-7; D gene ambiguous. Germline CDR1 is LNHDA and CDR2 is SQIVND (reference sequence). The CDR3 spans 12 residues. V dropped 3 bases and J dropped 2 bases, with 5 bases sitting between them. Full variable domain (rest looked up from reference TRBV19 and TRBJ2-7): DGGITQSPKYLFRKEGQNVTLSCEQNLNHDAMYWYRQDPGQGLRLIYYSQIVNDFQKGDIAEGYSVSREKKESFPLTVTSAQKNPTAFYLCASSMPPYEQYFGPGTRLTVT.

J is TRBJ1-2 and V is TRBV7-9, with 10 bases that match TRBD1. CDR1 SEHNR and CDR2 FQNEAQ come from the germline V gene (reference sequence). The CDR3 has 14 amino acids. Trimming cost V 5 bases and J 4 bases; bases outside gene matches: 4. The CDR3 loop is CASSRTGGVYGYTF. CDR3 nucleotide sequence: TGTGCCAGCAGCCGGACAGGGGGAGTCTATGGCTACACCTTC.

The rearrangement joins TRBV28 to TRBJ2-7, with D possibly TRBD1 on 5 matching bases. The CDR3 loop spans 13 amino acids. The germline V gene has CDR1 MDHEN and CDR2 SYDVKM. V lost 6 bases to trimming and J lost 1 base, with 10 bases between them. Here the CDR3 reads CASSGRQSYEQYF. The CDR3, as DNA: TGTGCCAGCAGCGGCAGACAGTCCTACGAGCAGTACTTC.

The chain has TRBV4-1 and TRBJ2-3, with TRBD2 matching over 7 bases. The CDR3 contains 17 residues. Trimming removed 1 base from V and 0 bases from J; junction bases left unmatched: 7. From germline, CDR1 is MGHRA and CDR2 YSYEKL. The CDR3 protein is CASSQVPPSGSTDTQYF. CDR3 in DNA: TGCGCCAGCAGCCAAGTGCCTCCTAGCGGAAGCACAGATACGCAGTATTTT.

V is TRBV30 and J is TRBJ2-1, with 9 nucleotides matching TRBD2. The CDR3 is 16 residues long. With 0 bases clipped from V and 3 bases from J, the junction kept 6 bases outside the gene matches. Germline V gene lookup returns CDR1 GTSNPN and CDR2 SVGIG (reference sequence). This chain's CDR3 is CAWSVELAGFYNEQFF. In DNA form, the CDR3 reads TGTGCCTGGAGTGTAGAACTAGCGGGTTTCTACAATGAGCAGTTCTTC.

This clone came up a few times. The rearrangement uses TRBV9 and TRBJ2-1, with 9 bases matching TRBD2. Germline trimming cut 0 bases from V and 2 bases from J; bases unmatched to any gene: 3. From germline, CDR1 is SGDLS and CDR2 YYNGEE. The CDR3 runs 16 residues. The CDR3 coding sequence is TGTGCCAGCAGCGTAGGGGCGGGAGGGACCTACAATGAGCAGTTCTTC. Its protein product is CASSVGAGGTYNEQFF.

CDR3 protein: CASSQDEVAGGRETQYF. CDR3 nucleotides: TGTGCCAGCAGCCAAGATGAAGTAGCGGGGGGGCGGGAGACCCAGTACTTC. The V call is TRBV4-2, the J call TRBJ2-5; TRBD2 aligns across 11 bases. The CDR3 contains 17 residues. V lost 0 bases to trimming and J lost 5 bases; unmatched junction nucleotides: 8. The germline gives CDR1 LGHNA, CDR2 YNFKEQ.

The chain couples TRBV5-1 to TRBJ2-5; 7 bases match TRBD2. CDR1 is SGHRS, CDR2 YFSETQ, per germline. The CDR3 consists of 13 residues. V shed 4 bases, J shed 7 bases, and the junction held 7 bases outside the gene matches. The DNA for the CDR3 is TGCGCCAGCAGCGTGAGCGGGGAAAGGACCCAGTACTTC. The encoded protein is CASSVSGERTQYF.

The chain is built from TRBV29-1 and TRBJ2-1; D remains ambiguous. Trimming left V 0 bases short and J 6 bases short, with 9 bases between. The CDR3 extends over 13 amino acids. CDR1 SQVTM and CDR2 ANQGSEA come from the germline V gene. Here the CDR3 reads CSVEDWARNEQFF. CDR3 coding DNA: TGCAGCGTTGAAGATTGGGCCCGCAATGAGCAGTTCTTC.

This clone was detected only a few times. The chain employs TRBV7-8 and TRBJ1-5; 10 bases fit TRBD1. With 3 bases clipped from V and 6 bases from J, the junction kept 5 bases outside the gene matches. CDR3 size: 15 residues. Germline assignment: CDR1 SGHVS and CDR2 FQNEAQ. The CDR3 protein is CASSFVDRGAQPQHF. The CDR3 coding sequence is TGTGCCAGCAGCTTCGTGGACAGGGGGGCTCAGCCCCAGCATTTT.

This clone was found a few times. The chain combines TRBV28 with TRBJ1-2; the D gene is possibly TRBD1 (5 bases). Germline values: CDR1 MDHEN, CDR2 SYDVKM. There are 14 residues in the CDR3. V gave up 5 bases and J gave up 8 bases, with 18 bases separating them. The CDR3 DNA sequence: TGTGCCAGCAGTACGAGCGGGACTCCAGGGGGCTACACCTTC. Protein sequence: CASSTSGTPGGYTF.

V gene TRBV15 combines with J gene TRBJ2-1; TRBD1 might be the D (6 bases). The germline gives CDR1 LNHNV, CDR2 YYDKDF (reference sequence). V lost 2 bases to trimming and J lost 5 bases, with 19 bases between them. The CDR3 runs 17 residues. CDR3 amino acids: CATSRFSTGQRHNEQFF. The CDR3 DNA is TGTGCCACCAGCAGATTTTCGACCGGACAGCGACACAATGAGCAGTTCTTC.

This chain connects TRBV30 to TRBJ1-2; D gene uncertain. This CDR3 is 13 amino acids long. Germline V gives CDR1 GTSNPN, CDR2 SVGIG (reference sequence). The V gene lost 0 bases and the J gene lost 4 bases, with 9 bases spanning the gap. The CDR3 region is CAWSVPRVYGYTF. Here the CDR3 DNA reads TGTGCCTGGAGTGTCCCACGAGTCTATGGCTACACCTTC. Complete variable domain (other parts from reference TRBV30 and TRBJ1-2): SQTIHQWPATLVQPVGSPLSLECTVEGTSNPNLYWYRQAAGRGLQLLFYSVGIGQISSEVPQNLSASRPQDRQFILSSKKLLLSDSGFYLCAWSVPRVYGYTFGSGTRLTVV.